This record concerns one T cell receptor beta chain sequence. Its antigen is undetermined. Trimming took off 0 bases at V and 0 bases at J, with 12 bases between the two ends. The CDR3 has 16 residues. CDR1 and CDR2 from the germline V gene are SGHRS and YFSETQ. The data were obtained in a study of shared clonotypes between healthy human individuals. Data came from immunoSEQ multiplex PCR; TCRdb stores just in-frame clones and leaves some out. The repertoire holds millions of clones, with approximately 95% as singletons. Study-wide findings and caveats: Tissue TCR repertoires likely differ from these blood-only repertoires.

Terminally differentiated effector memory CD45RA+ cells were excluded from the naive CD8 cells, which were CD45RO-negative and positively selected for CCR7. The chain has TRBV5-1 and TRBJ1-1; D not certain. Sequenced sample: naive CD8+ T cells sorted from blood. This clonotype was obtained from a man aged 18 to 35 in good health. CDR3 in amino acids: CASSLDSAAMNTEAFF. The CDR3 DNA reads as TGCGCCAGCAGCTTGGATTCGGCAGCTATGAACACTGAAGCTTTCTTT.